This record covers a single T cell receptor (beta chain). What it recognizes is unknown. HTBI primers from iRepertoire and Arm-PCR of CDR3 regions yielded the TCR beta libraries. Authors' methods: Among the samples, approximately 60 TRBV and approximately 13 TRBJ segments were identified. In TCRdb, the multiplex PCR reads were re-called with MiXCR into one record per CDR3 protein. These V and J calls rely on TCRdb rather than the paper's analysis. The sample shows 450,000 or so distinct CDR3 sequences, less than 25% of them seen only once. The data stem from a study of regulatory T cells in long-lasting Graves disease. This sample's time point: persistent/refractory GD, antithyroid drugs over 5 years with positive TRAb. Construction of the TCR library relied on RNA isolated from PBMCs. It was an endocrinology department in Xi'an, China, that provided the patients. Whole-study findings and limits: Persistent disease was associated with favored TRBV28 usage and with favored use of TRBJ1-2 and TRBJ2-5.

This CDR3 contains 14 residues. Germline CDR1 and CDR2: SGHAT and FQNNGV. Deletions cut 4 bases from V and 7 bases from J, with 14 bases between. The gene calls are TRBV11-2 and TRBJ2-1; D gene ambiguous. The TCR was taken from a female donor with Graves disease. The specimen comprised peripheral blood mononuclear cells (PBMCs), sampled when the disease was refractory, from a patient treated with antithyroid drugs. CDR3 bases: TGTGCCAGCAGCTCAAAAACCCCCGGGAATGAGCAGTTCTTC. This encodes CASSSKTPGNEQFF.